Presented here are 17 T cell receptor beta chains from one specimen sequenced in a study of blood T cell repertoires in COVID-19. Data came from immunoSEQ multiplex PCR; TCRdb stores just in-frame clones and leaves some out. The sample consists of around 230,000 clones, 87% of them appearing once. Sequenced material: peripheral blood. These receptors all stem from a man aged 55 to 70 who had recovered from COVID-19.

J is TRBJ2-5 and V is TRBV10-1; possible D gene TRBD2, 6 bases. The CDR3 sequence is 14 residues long. Germline CDR1 and CDR2: WNHNN and SYGVQD (reference sequence). Deletions cut 3 bases from V and 1 base from J, with 9 bases between. In DNA, the CDR3 is TGCGCCAGCAGTGAAGGCGGGGTCCAAGAGACCCAGTACTTC. It is translated as CASSEGGVQETQYF.

The chain carries TRBV4-2 and TRBJ1-2, with unresolved D. Germline CDR1 reads LGHNA; CDR2 reads YNFKEQ. The CDR3 loop spans 13 amino acids. The ends were cut back, 1 base at V and 6 bases at J, with 9 bases in the middle. CDR3 amino acids: CASSQVRRDGYTF. Written as DNA, the CDR3 is TGTGCCAGCAGCCAAGTTCGACGGGATGGCTACACCTTC.

The V and J genes are TRBV14 and TRBJ2-2; tentatively, D is TRBD2 (6 bases). Trimming removed 3 bases at V and 1 base at J, with 9 bases between. Germline loops: CDR1 SGHDN, CDR2 FVKESK. The CDR3 spans 15 residues. The CDR3: CASSQAGRNTGELFF. The CDR3 coding sequence is TGTGCCAGCAGCCAGGCGGGACGGAACACCGGGGAGCTGTTTTTT.

The genes are TRBV10-3 and TRBJ2-4; a weak D match, TRBD1 (5 bases). Germline V gene lookup returns CDR1 ENHRY and CDR2 SYGVKD. Trimming cost V 4 bases and J 1 base, with 11 bases left between them. The CDR3 covers 15 residues. The CDR3 coding sequence is TGTGCCATCAGTGCCGCGTCAGGGGCCAAAAACATTCAGTACTTC. It yields the protein CAISAASGAKNIQYF.

The chain has TRBV7-7 and TRBJ2-1; 8 positions match TRBD2. The ends lost 5 bases at V and 9 bases at J; junction bases unmatched: 15. There are 16 residues in the CDR3. Germline lookup yields CDR1 SSHAT and CDR2 FNYEAQ (reference sequence). The CDR3 sequence: CASSPLPGLGYGEQFF. The CDR3 DNA sequence: TGTGCCAGCAGCCCCCTCCCGGGACTAGGATACGGTGAGCAGTTCTTC. Together with reference TRBV7-7 and TRBJ2-1, the CDR3 gives the full variable domain: GAGVSQSPRYKVTKRGQDVTLRCDPISSHATLYWYQQALGQGPEFLTYFNYEAQPDKSGLPSDRFSAERPEGSISTLTIQRTEQRDSAMYRCASSPLPGLGYGEQFFGPGTRLTVL.

The rearrangement uses TRBV28 and TRBJ1-5; D gene unclear. Between the trimmed V and J ends, which lost 2 bases and 0 bases, there was a span of 11 bases. The germline gives CDR1 MDHEN, CDR2 SYDVKM. The length of the CDR3 is 16 residues. CDR3 in amino acids: CASSLEAVYSNQPQHF. For the CDR3, the DNA is TGTGCCAGCAGTTTAGAGGCAGTGTATAGCAATCAGCCCCAGCATTTT.

This rearrangement joins TRBV30 to TRBJ1-1; TRBD1 is a possible D gene (5 bases). CDR1 and CDR2 (germline): GTSNPN, SVGIG (reference sequence). The CDR3 has 13 amino acids. The ends were cut back, 1 base at V and 1 base at J, with 7 bases in the middle. In DNA, the CDR3 is TGTGCCTGGAGTGCGACAGCGAACACTGAAGCTTTCTTT. This translates into CAWSATANTEAFF.

The chain joins TRBV9 to TRBJ2-6; 9 bases map to TRBD1. J gave up 1 base and V 3 bases, and 8 bases lay outside the gene matches. Germline loops: CDR1 SGDLS, CDR2 YYNGEE. The CDR3 has 18 residues. The CDR3 protein is CASSALQGAVSGANVLTF. The CDR3 DNA sequence: TGTGCCAGCAGCGCTTTACAGGGGGCTGTATCTGGGGCCAACGTCCTGACTTTC.

CDR3 DNA: TGTGCCAGCAGTCTCGGGACAGGGGGCAATCAGCCCCAGCATTTT. It yields the protein CASSLGTGGNQPQHF. V gene TRBV6-5 combines with J gene TRBJ1-5, with 10 bases aligning to TRBD1. Trimming cost V 5 bases and J 2 bases; bases outside gene matches: 3. The V gene's germline CDR1 is MNHEY and CDR2 SVGAGI. The CDR3 runs 15 residues.

The rearrangement joins TRBV3-1 (or the pseudogene TRBV3-2) to TRBJ2-3; 8 nucleotides line up with TRBD1. CDR1 and CDR2 (germline): LGHDT, YNNKEL (reference sequence). The junction had 11 bases not matched to a gene; V was cut back by 3 bases and J by 9 bases. This CDR3 contains 15 residues. The CDR3 DNA sequence: TGTGCCAGCAGCCAGAACAAAAGGGGGACAGGAACGCAGTATTTT. This encodes CASSQNKRGTGTQYF.

This chain uses TRBV19 with TRBJ2-3; the D gene is possibly TRBD2 (6 bases). The CDR3 length is 15 residues. Per germline, CDR1 LNHDA and CDR2 SQIVND (reference sequence). The ends were cut back, 3 bases at V and 8 bases at J, with 18 bases in the middle. The CDR3 spells CASSIGQSGLGTQYF. CDR3 sequence (DNA): TGTGCCAGTAGTATTGGGCAGAGCGGGTTGGGTACGCAGTATTTT. The full variable domain, completed using reference TRBV19 and TRBJ2-3, is DGGITQSPKYLFRKEGQNVTLSCEQNLNHDAMYWYRQDPGQGLRLIYYSQIVNDFQKGDIAEGYSVSREKKESFPLTVTSAQKNPTAFYLCASSIGQSGLGTQYFGPGTRLTVL.

The J gene is TRBJ2-3, the V gene TRBV3-1 (or the pseudogene TRBV3-2), with 16 bases matching TRBD2. Trimming removed 3 bases from V and 6 bases from J; junction bases left unmatched: 15. Germline values: CDR1 LGHDT, CDR2 YNNKEL (reference sequence). The CDR3 sequence is 20 residues long. The CDR3 DNA reads as TGTGCCAGCAGCCATACCCTTTGGGGGACTAGCGGGGGGGAAGTGGATACGCAGTATTTT. This sequence encodes CASSHTLWGTSGGEVDTQYF.

This chain uses TRBV12-3 or TRBV12-4 with TRBJ2-2, with D unclear. The CDR3 totals 13 residues. V gave up 2 bases and J gave up 6 bases, with 7 bases separating them. CDR3 protein: CASSLSAAGELFF. In nucleotides, the CDR3 is TGTGCCAGCAGTTTATCGGCGGCCGGGGAGCTGTTTTTT.

The J gene is TRBJ2-1, the V gene TRBV9; 7 nucleotides line up with TRBD2. CDR1 is SGDLS and CDR2 is YYNGEE in the germline V gene. This CDR3 is built from 14 residues. V lost 0 bases and J lost 7; bases outside the gene matches: 4. CDR3 in amino acids: CASSVELASNEQFF. CDR3 coding DNA: TGTGCCAGCAGCGTAGAACTAGCGTCGAATGAGCAGTTCTTC.

This clone was counted a single time. This chain links TRBV4-2 with TRBJ1-4, with D unresolved. The ends were cut back, 4 bases at V and 8 bases at J, with 11 bases in the middle. Germline CDR1 is LGHNA and CDR2 is YNFKEQ. CDR3 length equals 13 residues. CDR3 sequence (DNA): TGTGCCAGCAGCCCCGGTATAAAAGAAAAACTGTTTTTT. This sequence encodes CASSPGIKEKLFF.

This chain uses TRBV12-3 or TRBV12-4 with TRBJ2-2; D not certain. The germline V and J ends were trimmed by 4 bases and 6 bases, with 9 bases remaining between them. The CDR3 consists of 13 residues. CDR3 sequence (DNA): TGTGCCAGCAGTTCGCGAGTCCCCGGGGAGCTGTTTTTT. Protein: CASSSRVPGELFF.

This clone was seen a few times. The chain employs TRBV29-1 and TRBJ1-5, with TRBD1 as a possible D gene (5 bases). Trimming removed 6 bases from V and 6 bases from J, with 18 bases in between. From germline, CDR1 is SQVTM and CDR2 ANQGSEA. CDR3 length equals 14 residues. This CDR3 reads CSVNSAQEGQPQHF. CDR3 DNA: TGCAGCGTGAACTCTGCACAGGAGGGTCAGCCCCAGCATTTT. Looking up the rest from reference TRBV29-1 and TRBJ1-5 gives the full variable domain: SAVISQKPSRDICQRGTSLTIQCQVDSQVTMMFWYRQQPGQSLTLIATANQGSEATYESGFVIDKFPISRPNLTFSTLTVSNMSPEDSSIYLCSVNSAQEGQPQHFGDGTRLSIL.